The clone carrying this TCR beta chain was counted at least ten times. Researchers prepared the TCRbeta library using unique molecular identifiers, the study reports. TCRdb independently ran MiXCR on the PCR reads; one entry per CDR3 protein. The sample yields roughly 66,000 distinct CDR3 sequences, roughly 4.9% seen once. CDR3 length: 13 amino acids. Germline V gives CDR1 ENHRY, CDR2 SYGVKD. Trimming took off 7 bases at V and 5 bases at J, with 14 bases between the two ends. These data originate in a study of T-cell reconstitution after alpha-beta-depleted transplantation in children. This TCR derives from a boy less than two years old who had a stem cell transplant for acute myeloid leukemia, so the T cells may come from the graft donor. The gene calls are TRBV10-3 and TRBJ1-2; a weak D match, TRBD1 (5 bases). The sample was PBMCs, mostly from graft donor cells, taken 180 days after TCRalphabeta/CD19-depleted stem cell transplant. CDR3: CAIKDMGSYGYTF. The CDR3 region has the DNA TGTGCCATCAAGGACATGGGTAGTTATGGCTACACCTTC.